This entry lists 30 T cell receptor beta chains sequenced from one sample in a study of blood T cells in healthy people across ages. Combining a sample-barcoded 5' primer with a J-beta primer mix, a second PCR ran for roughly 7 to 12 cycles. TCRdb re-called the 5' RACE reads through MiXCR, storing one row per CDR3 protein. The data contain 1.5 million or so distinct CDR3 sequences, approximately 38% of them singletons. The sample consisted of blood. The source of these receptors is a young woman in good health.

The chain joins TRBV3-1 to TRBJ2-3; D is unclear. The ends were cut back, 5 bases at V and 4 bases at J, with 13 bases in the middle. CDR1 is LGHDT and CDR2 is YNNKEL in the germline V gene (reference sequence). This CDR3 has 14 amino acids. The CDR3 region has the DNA TGTGCCAGCAGCAACGCCCCAAGCGCAGATACGCAGTATTTT. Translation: CASSNAPSADTQYF.

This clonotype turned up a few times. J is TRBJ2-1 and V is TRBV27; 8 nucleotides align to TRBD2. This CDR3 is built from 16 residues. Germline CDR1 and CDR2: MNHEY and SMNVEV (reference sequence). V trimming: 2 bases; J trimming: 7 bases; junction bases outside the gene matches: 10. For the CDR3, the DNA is TGTGCCAGCAGTTTAGTAGGACTAGCCCCCATGAATGAGCAGTTCTTC. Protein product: CASSLVGLAPMNEQFF.

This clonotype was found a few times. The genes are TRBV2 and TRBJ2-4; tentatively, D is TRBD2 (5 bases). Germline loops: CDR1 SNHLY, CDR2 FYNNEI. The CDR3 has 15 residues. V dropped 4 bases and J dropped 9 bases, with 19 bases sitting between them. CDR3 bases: TGTGCCAGCAGTGGGACTCAAGGGCCCTATGGCATTCAGTACTTC. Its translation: CASSGTQGPYGIQYF.

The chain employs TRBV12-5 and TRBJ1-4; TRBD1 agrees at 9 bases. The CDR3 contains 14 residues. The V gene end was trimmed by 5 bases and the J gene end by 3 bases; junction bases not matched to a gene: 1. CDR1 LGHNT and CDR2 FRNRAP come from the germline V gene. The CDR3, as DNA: TGTGCTAGTGGTGGGACAGGGTCTAATGAAAAACTGTTTTTT. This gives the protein CASGGTGSNEKLFF.

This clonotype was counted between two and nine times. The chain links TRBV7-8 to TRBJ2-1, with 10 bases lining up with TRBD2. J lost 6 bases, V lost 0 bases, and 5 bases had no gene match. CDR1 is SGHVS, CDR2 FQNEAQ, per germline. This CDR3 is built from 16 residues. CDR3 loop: CASSLAKSGGANEQFF. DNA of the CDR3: TGTGCCAGCAGCTTAGCGAAAAGCGGGGGGGCCAATGAGCAGTTCTTC.

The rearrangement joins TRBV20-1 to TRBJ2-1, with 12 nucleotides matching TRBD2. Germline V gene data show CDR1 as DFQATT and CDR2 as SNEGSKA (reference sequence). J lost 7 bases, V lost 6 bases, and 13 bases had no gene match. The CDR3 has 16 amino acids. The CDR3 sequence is CSAGDKLAGGLNEQFF. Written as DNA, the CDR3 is TGCAGTGCGGGAGACAAACTAGCGGGAGGTTTGAATGAGCAGTTCTTC.

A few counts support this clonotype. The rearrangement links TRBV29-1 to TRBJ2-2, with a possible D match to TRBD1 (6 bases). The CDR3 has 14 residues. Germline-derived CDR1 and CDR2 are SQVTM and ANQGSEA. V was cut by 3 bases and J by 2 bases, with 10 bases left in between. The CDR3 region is CSVDSRGNTGELFF. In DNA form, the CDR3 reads TGCAGCGTTGATTCCAGGGGAAACACCGGGGAGCTGTTTTTT.

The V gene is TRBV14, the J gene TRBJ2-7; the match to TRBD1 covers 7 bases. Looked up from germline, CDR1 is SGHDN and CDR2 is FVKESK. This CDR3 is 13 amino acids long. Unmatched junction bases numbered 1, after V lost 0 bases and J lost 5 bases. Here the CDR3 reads CASSQERGHEQYF. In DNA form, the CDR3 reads TGTGCCAGCAGCCAAGAAAGGGGGCACGAGCAGTACTTC.

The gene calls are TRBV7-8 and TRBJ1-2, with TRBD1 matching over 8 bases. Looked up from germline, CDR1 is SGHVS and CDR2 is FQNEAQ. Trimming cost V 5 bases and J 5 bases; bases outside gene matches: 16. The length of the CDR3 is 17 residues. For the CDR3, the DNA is TGTGCCAGCAGCCCCTTTGCCCCAGGGGGCGCCGAGTATGGCTACACCTTC. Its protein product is CASSPFAPGGAEYGYTF.

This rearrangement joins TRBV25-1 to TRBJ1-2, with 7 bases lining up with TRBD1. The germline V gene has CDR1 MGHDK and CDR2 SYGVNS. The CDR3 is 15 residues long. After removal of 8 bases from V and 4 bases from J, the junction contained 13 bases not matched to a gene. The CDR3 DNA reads TGTGCCAGCCTGGGAGGACCGGGACAGTTCTATGGCTACACCTTC. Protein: CASLGGPGQFYGYTF.

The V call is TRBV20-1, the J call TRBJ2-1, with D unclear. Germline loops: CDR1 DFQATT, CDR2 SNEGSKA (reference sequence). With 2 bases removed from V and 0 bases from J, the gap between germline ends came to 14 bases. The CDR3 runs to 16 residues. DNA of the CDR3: TGCAGTGCTAGAATTTTCGTTGGAAGCTCCTACAATGAGCAGTTCTTC. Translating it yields CSARIFVGSSYNEQFF.

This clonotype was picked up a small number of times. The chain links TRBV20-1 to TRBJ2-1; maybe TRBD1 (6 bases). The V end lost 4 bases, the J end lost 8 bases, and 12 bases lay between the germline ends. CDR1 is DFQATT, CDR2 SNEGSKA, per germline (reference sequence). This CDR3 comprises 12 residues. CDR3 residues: CSATTGRHEQFF. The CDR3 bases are TGCAGTGCTACAACAGGGCGGCATGAGCAGTTCTTC.

The CDR3, as DNA: TGCGCCAGCAGCGGCCGGGACCACAACAATGAGCAGTTCTTC. Translated: CASSGRDHNNEQFF. The V and J genes are TRBV5-1 and TRBJ2-1; D possibly uses TRBD1 or TRBD2 (5 bases each). Germline V lookup: CDR1 SGHRS, CDR2 YFSETQ. The CDR3 is 14 residues long. V lost 4 bases and J 5 bases, leaving 13 bases between the germline ends.

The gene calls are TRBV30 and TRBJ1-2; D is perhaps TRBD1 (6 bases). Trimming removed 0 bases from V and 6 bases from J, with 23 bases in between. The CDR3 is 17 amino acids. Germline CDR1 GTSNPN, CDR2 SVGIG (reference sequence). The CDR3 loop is CAWSVFLTGGDYHGYTF. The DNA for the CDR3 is TGTGCCTGGAGTGTATTTTTGACAGGTGGTGATTACCATGGCTACACCTTC. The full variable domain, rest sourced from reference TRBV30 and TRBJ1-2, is SQTIHQWPATLVQPVGSPLSLECTVEGTSNPNLYWYRQAAGRGLQLLFYSVGIGQISSEVPQNLSASRPQDRQFILSSKKLLLSDSGFYLCAWSVFLTGGDYHGYTFGSGTRLTVV.

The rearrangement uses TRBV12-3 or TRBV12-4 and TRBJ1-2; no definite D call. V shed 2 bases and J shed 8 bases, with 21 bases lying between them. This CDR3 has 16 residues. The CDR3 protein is CASSLIGSGRVQGYTF. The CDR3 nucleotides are TGTGCCAGCAGTTTAATAGGCTCAGGAAGAGTCCAAGGCTACACCTTC.

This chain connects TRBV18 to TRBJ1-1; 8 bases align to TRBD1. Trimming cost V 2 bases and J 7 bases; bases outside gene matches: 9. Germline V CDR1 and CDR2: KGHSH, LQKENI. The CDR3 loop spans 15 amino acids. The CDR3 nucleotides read TGTGCCAGCTCACCAAACCCCGGGACAGGCCTTGAAGCTTTCTTT. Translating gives CASSPNPGTGLEAFF.

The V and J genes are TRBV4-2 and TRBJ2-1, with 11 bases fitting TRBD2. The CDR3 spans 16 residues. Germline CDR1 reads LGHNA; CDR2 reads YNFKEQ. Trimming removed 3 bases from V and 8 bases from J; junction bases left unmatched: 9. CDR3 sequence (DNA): TGTGCCAGCAGCCAGGATTCTAGCGGGGGGAGCTATGAGCAGTTCTTC. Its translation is CASSQDSSGGSYEQFF.

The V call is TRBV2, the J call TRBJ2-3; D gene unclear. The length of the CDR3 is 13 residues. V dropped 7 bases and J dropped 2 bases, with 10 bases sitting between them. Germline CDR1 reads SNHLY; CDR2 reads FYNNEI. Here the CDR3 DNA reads TGTGCCAGCATGTTGACGATCACAGATACGCAGTATTTT. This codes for CASMLTITDTQYF. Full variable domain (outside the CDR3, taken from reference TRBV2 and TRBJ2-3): EPEVTQTPSHQVTQMGQEVILRCVPISNHLYFYWYRQILGQKVEFLVSFYNNEISEKSEIFDDQFSVERPDGSNFTLKIRSTKLEDSAMYFCASMLTITDTQYFGPGTRLTVL.

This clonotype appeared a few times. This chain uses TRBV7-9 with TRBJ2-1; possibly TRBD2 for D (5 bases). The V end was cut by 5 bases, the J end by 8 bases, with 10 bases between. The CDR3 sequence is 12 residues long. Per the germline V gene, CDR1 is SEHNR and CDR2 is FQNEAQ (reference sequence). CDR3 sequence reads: CASSNLEDEQFF. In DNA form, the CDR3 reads TGTGCCAGCAGCAACCTGGAGGATGAGCAGTTCTTC.

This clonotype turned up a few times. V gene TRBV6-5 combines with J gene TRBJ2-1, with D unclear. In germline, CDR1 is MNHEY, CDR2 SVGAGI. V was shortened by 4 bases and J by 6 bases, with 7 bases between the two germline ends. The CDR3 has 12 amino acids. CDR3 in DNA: TGTGCCAGCAGTTCGGCGATCAATGAGCAGTTCTTC. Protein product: CASSSAINEQFF.

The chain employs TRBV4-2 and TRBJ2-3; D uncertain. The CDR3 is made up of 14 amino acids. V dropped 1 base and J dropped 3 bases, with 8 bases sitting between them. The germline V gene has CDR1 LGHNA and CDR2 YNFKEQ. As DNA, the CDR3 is TGTGCCAGCAGCCAAGTCGACTCTACAGATACGCAGTATTTT. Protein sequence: CASSQVDSTDTQYF.

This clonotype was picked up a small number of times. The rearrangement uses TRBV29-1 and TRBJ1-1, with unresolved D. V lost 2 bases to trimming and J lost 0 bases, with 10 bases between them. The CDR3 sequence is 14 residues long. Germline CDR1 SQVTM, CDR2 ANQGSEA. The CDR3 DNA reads TGCAGCGTTGAACCCGTCGAGATGAACACTGAAGCTTTCTTT. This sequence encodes CSVEPVEMNTEAFF. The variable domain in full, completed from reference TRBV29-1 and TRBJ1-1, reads SAVISQKPSRDICQRGTSLTIQCQVDSQVTMMFWYRQQPGQSLTLIATANQGSEATYESGFVIDKFPISRPNLTFSTLTVSNMSPEDSSIYLCSVEPVEMNTEAFFGQGTRLTVV.

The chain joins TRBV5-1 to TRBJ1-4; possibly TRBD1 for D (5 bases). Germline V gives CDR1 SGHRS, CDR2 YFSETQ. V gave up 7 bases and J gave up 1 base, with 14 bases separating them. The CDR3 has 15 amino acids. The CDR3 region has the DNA TGCGCCAGCTGGGACCCCGGGGGAACTAATGAAAAACTGTTTTTT. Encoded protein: CASWDPGGTNEKLFF.

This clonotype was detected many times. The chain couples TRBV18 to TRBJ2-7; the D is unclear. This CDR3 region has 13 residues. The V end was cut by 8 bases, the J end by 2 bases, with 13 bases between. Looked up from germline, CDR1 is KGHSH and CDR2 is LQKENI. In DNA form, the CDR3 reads TGTGCCAGCAGCCCCAAGGGCCCCTACGAGCAGTACTTC. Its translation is CASSPKGPYEQYF.

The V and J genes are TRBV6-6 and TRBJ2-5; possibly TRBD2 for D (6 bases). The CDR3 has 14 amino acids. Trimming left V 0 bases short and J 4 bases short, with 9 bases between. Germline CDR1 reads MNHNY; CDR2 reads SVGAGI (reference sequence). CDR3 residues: CASSYSTLAETQYF. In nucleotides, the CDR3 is TGTGCCAGCAGTTACTCGACACTAGCAGAGACCCAGTACTTC.

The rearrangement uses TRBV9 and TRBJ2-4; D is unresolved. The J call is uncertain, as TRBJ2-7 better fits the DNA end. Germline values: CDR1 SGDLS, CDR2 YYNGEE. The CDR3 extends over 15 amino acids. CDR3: CASSVRVDVPYEQYF. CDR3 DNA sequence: TGTGCCAGCAGCGTAAGGGTCGACGTACCCTACGAGCAGTACTTC.

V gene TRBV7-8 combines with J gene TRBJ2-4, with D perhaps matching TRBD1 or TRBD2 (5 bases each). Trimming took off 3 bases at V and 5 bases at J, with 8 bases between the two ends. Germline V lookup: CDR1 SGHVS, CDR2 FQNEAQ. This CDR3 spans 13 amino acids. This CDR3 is CASSFGAENIQYF. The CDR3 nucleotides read TGTGCCAGCAGCTTCGGGGCCGAAAACATTCAGTACTTC.

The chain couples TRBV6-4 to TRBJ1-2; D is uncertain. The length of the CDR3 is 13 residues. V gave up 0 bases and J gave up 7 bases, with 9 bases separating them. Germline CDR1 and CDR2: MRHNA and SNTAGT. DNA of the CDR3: TGTGCCAGCAGTGACTCGACGGGAGGTGGCTACACCTTC. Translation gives CASSDSTGGGYTF.

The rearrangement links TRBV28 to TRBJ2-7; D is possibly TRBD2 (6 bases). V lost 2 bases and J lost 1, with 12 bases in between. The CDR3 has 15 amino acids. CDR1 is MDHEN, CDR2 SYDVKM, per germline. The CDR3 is CASSLLADYSYEQYF. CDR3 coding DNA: TGTGCCAGCAGTTTACTGGCGGACTATTCCTACGAGCAGTACTTC.

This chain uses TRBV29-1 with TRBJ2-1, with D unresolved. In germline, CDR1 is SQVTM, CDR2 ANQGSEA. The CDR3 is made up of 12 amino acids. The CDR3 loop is CSGVPESFEQFF. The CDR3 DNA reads TGCAGTGGGGTCCCGGAGAGTTTTGAGCAGTTCTTC.